One and the same sample provided the 18 T cell receptor beta chains below, sequenced in a study of naive and memory T cell subsets. Whole blood, roughly 2.5 ml, came from adult healthy volunteers. For blood and skin samples, reverse transcription used TCR alpha and beta constant primers. One entry per CDR3 protein, called by TCRdb with MiXCR from the 5' RACE reads. The data hold just over 25,000 distinct CDR3 sequences, with around a quarter observed a single time. The receptors stem from a female donor in good health.

The V and J genes are TRBV6-5 and TRBJ2-5; maybe TRBD1 (6 bases). Germline V gives CDR1 MNHEY, CDR2 SVGAGI. With 2 bases removed from V and 1 base from J, the gap between germline ends came to 17 bases. This CDR3 has 17 residues. The CDR3 protein is CASSYNPTGPVQETQYF. CDR3 bases: TGTGCCAGCAGTTACAACCCCACAGGGCCCGTCCAAGAGACCCAGTACTTC.

This clonotype is medium-sized. The chain links TRBV6-5 to TRBJ1-1; a weak D match, TRBD1 (5 bases). The germline gives CDR1 MNHEY, CDR2 SVGAGI. Deletions cut 6 bases from V and 1 base from J, with 12 bases between. The CDR3 length is 14 residues. This CDR3 is CASSPGGENTEAFF. The CDR3 coding sequence is TGTGCCAGCAGCCCGGGGGGAGAGAACACTGAAGCTTTCTTT.

This clonotype is categorized as medium-sized. This rearrangement joins TRBV30 to TRBJ1-1; D call uncertain. V lost 0 bases, J lost 0 bases, and 14 bases lay in between. The CDR3 has 16 amino acids. Germline V gene lookup returns CDR1 GTSNPN and CDR2 SVGIG (reference sequence). The CDR3 DNA sequence: TGTGCCTGGAGTGTACAGAGTGGGAGGGTGAACACTGAAGCTTTCTTT. Protein sequence: CAWSVQSGRVNTEAFF.

This clonotype is classed as medium-sized. This chain uses TRBV7-9 with TRBJ2-1; D is ambiguous. The CDR3 has 15 residues. The germline V gene has CDR1 SEHNR and CDR2 FQNEAQ (reference sequence). V was trimmed by 1 base and J by 5 bases, leaving 12 bases between them. The DNA for the CDR3 is TGTGCCAGCAGCTTAGTATCTAGTAACGACAATGAGCAGTTCTTC. This gives the protein CASSLVSSNDNEQFF.

The table lists this clonotype with a few counts. The chain links TRBV11-1 to TRBJ2-3; no firm D call. This CDR3 comprises 12 residues. Trimming cost V 5 bases and J 4 bases, with 7 bases left between them. CDR1 is SGHAT and CDR2 is FQDESV in the germline V gene (reference sequence). The CDR3 sequence is CASSLTSDTQYF. The CDR3 coding sequence is TGTGCCAGCAGCCTGACATCAGATACGCAGTATTTT.

This clonotype was detected ten times or more. The chain is built from TRBV7-2 and TRBJ2-1; the match to TRBD1 covers 7 bases. The CDR3 has 13 residues. With V trimmed by 3 bases and J by 9 bases, 5 bases remained unmatched. Germline lookup yields CDR1 SGHTA and CDR2 FQGNSA. In DNA form, the CDR3 reads TGTGCCAGCAGCTTTAACAGGGGCGGTGAGCAGTTCTTC. Translation gives CASSFNRGGEQFF.

This clonotype appeared many times. The chain combines TRBV29-1 with TRBJ2-5; D is possibly TRBD2 (7 bases). In germline, CDR1 is SQVTM, CDR2 ANQGSEA. This CDR3 contains 13 residues. Trimming stripped 6 bases from V and 5 bases from J, with 16 bases between. This CDR3 is CSVGGLEGETQYF. The CDR3 DNA follows: TGCAGCGTCGGGGGGCTGGAGGGGGAGACCCAGTACTTC. The whole variable domain, remainder taken from reference TRBV29-1 and TRBJ2-5, is SAVISQKPSRDICQRGTSLTIQCQVDSQVTMMFWYRQQPGQSLTLIATANQGSEATYESGFVIDKFPISRPNLTFSTLTVSNMSPEDSSIYLCSVGGLEGETQYFGPGTRLLVL.

This clonotype is labeled as medium-sized (0.01 to 0.1%). V is TRBV20-1 and J is TRBJ2-5; D is ambiguous. Trimming pared 4 bases from V and 3 bases from J, leaving 15 bases between. The germline gives CDR1 DFQATT, CDR2 SNEGSKA (reference sequence). The CDR3 is 14 amino acids. The CDR3 bases are TGCAGTGCTAAACCATCCGGCACGAAAGAGACCCAGTACTTC. It encodes CSAKPSGTKETQYF.

The sample holds a few counts of this clonotype. This sequence joins TRBV6-1 and TRBJ1-1; possible D gene TRBD1, 6 bases. V shed 4 bases and J shed 8 bases, with 17 bases lying between them. This CDR3 has 14 residues. Looked up from germline, CDR1 is MNHNS and CDR2 is SASEGT. The CDR3 reads CASSGYHGRGEAFF. CDR3 nucleotides: TGTGCCAGCAGTGGGTACCACGGAAGGGGGGAAGCTTTCTTT.

Many counts were recorded for this clonotype. The chain combines TRBV11-3 with TRBJ2-1; D is uncertain. This CDR3 comprises 15 residues. Germline V gives CDR1 SGHNT, CDR2 YENEEA. Deletions cut 5 bases from V and 0 bases from J, with 11 bases between. This CDR3 is CASSADGNSYNEQFF. The CDR3 bases are TGTGCCAGCAGCGCCGACGGAAACTCCTACAATGAGCAGTTCTTC.

This clonotype was counted ten times or more. This chain joins TRBV29-1 and TRBJ1-2; tentatively, D is TRBD1 (5 bases). With 4 bases removed from V and 3 bases from J, the gap between germline ends came to 12 bases. This CDR3 contains 13 residues. Germline loops: CDR1 SQVTM, CDR2 ANQGSEA. CDR3 bases: TGCAGCGTTGCTCTGGGGGGAGACTATGGCTACACCTTC. Translated: CSVALGGDYGYTF.

The CDR3 loop is CASSTLKRIGDTEAFF. The DNA for the CDR3 is TGTGCCAGCAGTACCCTCAAGAGGATCGGTGACACTGAAGCTTTCTTT. The rearrangement links TRBV6-5 to TRBJ1-1, with no clear D. V shed 5 bases and J shed 3 bases, with 19 bases lying between them. CDR3 length: 16 residues. Looked up from germline, CDR1 is MNHEY and CDR2 is SVGAGI.

This rearrangement joins TRBV6-4 to TRBJ2-2; 10 nucleotides align to TRBD1. Germline V CDR1 and CDR2: MRHNA, SNTAGT. The CDR3 is 14 residues long. V shed 10 bases and J 4 bases; nucleotides not matched to a gene: 6. CDR3 in DNA: TGTGCCAACCGTAGGACAGGGGGCACCGGGGAGCTGTTTTTT. Translating gives CANRRTGGTGELFF.

The rearrangement links TRBV15 to TRBJ2-3; 8 bases agree with TRBD1. CDR1 and CDR2 from the germline V gene are LNHNV and YYDKDF (reference sequence). The CDR3 is 16 residues long. The V gene end was trimmed by 5 bases and the J gene end by 4 bases; junction bases not matched to a gene: 11. This CDR3 is CATSLTGGGEADTQYF. In DNA, the CDR3 is TGTGCCACCAGCTTAACAGGGGGTGGGGAGGCAGATACGCAGTATTTT.

Turning to this clonotype: A read error may explain this, as a much larger clone is one base away. The chain combines TRBV12-3 or TRBV12-4 with TRBJ1-5, with D tentatively TRBD1 (5 bases). The V end was cut by 6 bases, the J end by 8 bases, with 11 bases between. The CDR3 extends over 12 amino acids. CDR3 in amino acids: CASRTDGEPQHF. The CDR3 nucleotides are TGTGCCAGCAGGACAGATGGGGAGCCCCAGCATTTT.

In its sample, this clonotype was seen many times. This chain uses TRBV29-1 with TRBJ1-2, with 8 bases aligning to TRBD1. V dropped 7 bases and J dropped 8; count of bases not matched to a gene: 6. Germline lookup yields CDR1 SQVTM and CDR2 ANQGSEA. The CDR3 consists of 11 residues. CDR3 nucleotides: TGCAGCGCCTCGGACAGGGTCGGCTACACCTTC. Amino acid sequence: CSASDRVGYTF. The entire variable domain, with the rest obtained from reference TRBV29-1 and TRBJ1-2, is as follows: SAVISQKPSRDICQRGTSLTIQCQVDSQVTMMFWYRQQPGQSLTLIATANQGSEATYESGFVIDKFPISRPNLTFSTLTVSNMSPEDSSIYLCSASDRVGYTFGSGTRLTVV.

This clonotype turned up a few times. The V gene is TRBV20-1, the J gene TRBJ2-7; perhaps TRBD1 as D (6 bases). Germline CDR1 is DFQATT and CDR2 is SNEGSKA (reference sequence). CDR3 length equals 15 residues. The V end was cut by 1 base, the J end by 2 bases, with 15 bases between. CDR3 sequence (DNA): TGCAGTGCTAGAGTCACAGGGAATCCCACCTACGAGCAGTACTTC. The encoded protein is CSARVTGNPTYEQYF.

This clonotype was detected many times. The V gene is TRBV20-1, the J gene TRBJ2-1; TRBD2 matches 11 bases. The germline CDR1 and CDR2 sequences are DFQATT and SNEGSKA (reference sequence). This CDR3 comprises 16 residues. The J segment lost 7 bases and the V segment lost 2 bases, leaving 10 bases of the junction unmatched. The DNA for the CDR3 is TGCAGTGCTAGACGGGGTAGCGGGGGGGTAGTGAATGAGCAGTTCTTC. This codes for CSARRGSGGVVNEQFF.